This is a list of T cell receptor beta chains from one sample in a study of T cell responses to AZD1222 COVID-19 vaccine. Some clones are missing from TCRdb's copy, which holds only in-frame ones; the method was immunoSEQ multiplex PCR. The sample gives roughly 140,000 clones, around 87% of which show up once; roughly 9.1% is in the top ten. The source material was peripheral blood, sampled 28 days after the second AZD1222 dose. Every receptor here comes from an adult who received the AZD1222 COVID-19 vaccine. CDR3s include the opening cysteine and the closing phenylalanine or tryptophan. D genes are given only for firm matches. Clone size is not always given. Where it is, it says once, few, many or a class for expanded clones.

j_call v_call cdr3_length d_call clone_size cdr3_aa cdr3_nt
TRBJ2-7 TRBV10-3 14 TRBD2 few CAISEPGGAYEQYF TGTGCCATCAGTGAGCCTGGGGGGGCCTACGAGCAGTACTTC
TRBJ1-3 TRBV5-5 13 NA NA CASSLVSGNTIYF TGTGCCAGCAGCTTGGTCAGTGGAAACACCATATATTTT
TRBJ2-3 TRBV21-1 17 NA NA CASSKAPGLAGGRTQYF TGTGCCAGCAGCAAAGCCCCGGGACTAGCGGGAGGTAGGACGCAGTATTTT
TRBJ2-1 TRBV24-1 13 NA NA CATSEPTSYEQFF TGTGCCACCAGTGAACCGACTAGTTATGAGCAGTTCTTC
TRBJ2-7 TRBV19 16 TRBD2 NA CASSIGIAGISYEQYF TGTGCCAGTAGTATTGGAATAGCGGGAATCTCCTACGAGCAGTACTTC
TRBJ1-1 TRBV28 14 NA once CASSFWGMNTEAFF TGTGCCAGCAGTTTTTGGGGGATGAACACTGAAGCTTTCTTT
TRBJ2-7 TRBV5-4 16 TRBD2 NA CASSLRPGLADYEQYF TGTGCCAGCAGCTTGCGACCGGGACTAGCGGACTACGAGCAGTACTTC
TRBJ1-5 TRBV27 14 TRBD1 NA CASNIQGTNQPQHF TGTGCCAGCAATATACAGGGGACCAATCAGCCCCAGCATTTT
TRBJ1-1 TRBV6-5 13 NA NA CASRRGRETEAFF TGTGCCAGCAGAAGGGGACGAGAGACTGAAGCTTTCTTT
TRBJ1-2 TRBV28 14 NA NA CASSTPVTNYGYTF TGTGCCAGCTCCACCCCCGTCACCAACTATGGCTACACCTTC
TRBJ2-7 TRBV28 15 TRBD1 NA CASSPGGQGSWEQYF TGTGCCAGCAGTCCAGGGGGACAGGGGAGTTGGGAGCAGTACTTC
TRBJ2-1 TRBV4-1 15 NA NA CASSQMRSSYNEQFF TGCGCCAGCAGCCAAATGCGGAGCTCCTACAATGAGCAGTTCTTC
TRBJ2-2 TRBV18 13 NA NA CASSPEVTGELFF TGTGCCAGCTCACCAGAGGTTACCGGGGAGCTGTTTTTT
TRBJ1-2 TRBV30 10 NA NA CAGTLGGYTF TGTGCCGGGACCTTAGGCGGCTACACCTTC
TRBJ2-2 TRBV5-4 15 NA NA CASSLLGVNTGELFF TGTGCCAGCAGCTTATTGGGGGTTAACACCGGGGAGCTGTTTTTT
TRBJ2-1 TRBV7-2 16 TRBD2 NA CASSLGGLAGADEQFF TGTGCCAGCAGCTTAGGTGGACTAGCGGGAGCAGATGAGCAGTTCTTC
TRBJ1-5 TRBV7-9 17 TRBD1 few CASSLATPTGGDQPQHF TGTGCCAGCAGCTTAGCAACCCCGACAGGGGGTGATCAGCCCCAGCATTTT
TRBJ1-1 TRBV6-5 14 NA NA CASRNRVMNTEAFF TGTGCCAGCAGAAACAGGGTCATGAACACTGAAGCTTTCTTT
TRBJ2-3 TRBV19 15 NA NA CASSILGASTDTQYF TGTGCCAGTAGTATACTAGGGGCTAGCACAGATACGCAGTATTTT
TRBJ2-3 TRBV7-2 18 TRBD1 NA CASSSVPGTGGGRNTQYF TGTGCCAGCAGCTCTGTTCCCGGGACAGGGGGCGGAAGGAATACGCAGTATTTT
TRBJ1-3 TRBV7-2 19 NA NA CASSFFWQKHMDSGNTIYF TGTGCCAGCAGCTTCTTTTGGCAGAAGCATATGGACTCTGGAAACACCATATATTTT
TRBJ2-3 TRBV19 14 TRBD2 NA CASRLTSGTDTQYF TGTGCCAGCAGACTGACTAGCGGCACAGATACGCAGTATTTT
TRBJ2-1 TRBV18 16 TRBD2 NA CASSLEWLAGDNEQFF TGTGCCAGCTCTCTCGAATGGCTAGCGGGAGACAATGAGCAGTTCTTC
TRBJ1-3 TRBV30 17 TRBD1 NA CAWSEGTGLTYGNTIYF TGTGCCTGGAGCGAGGGGACAGGGCTCACTTATGGAAACACCATATATTTT
TRBJ1-1 TRBV7-9 13 NA NA CASSIQGNTEAFF TGTGCCAGCAGCATTCAGGGGAACACTGAAGCTTTCTTT
TRBJ2-3 TRBV20-1 15 TRBD2 once CSASSSGSKADTQYF TGCAGTGCTAGTTCAAGCGGGAGTAAGGCAGATACGCAGTATTTT
TRBJ1-1 TRBV3-1/TRBV3-2 14 NA NA CASSQFRRNTEAFF TGTGCCAGCAGCCAATTCAGGAGGAACACTGAAGCTTTCTTT
TRBJ2-7 TRBV6-5 13 TRBD1 NA CACGQGIPYEQYF TGTGCCTGTGGACAGGGAATCCCCTACGAGCAGTACTTC